One and the same sample provided the 28 T cell receptor beta chains below, sequenced in a study of shared clonotypes between healthy human individuals. Produced via immunoSEQ multiplex PCR; TCRdb's table is partial and in-frame only. The data hold some 580,000 clones, with approximately 97% observed a single time. Sequenced: naive CD4+ T cells sorted from blood. The subset: CD45RA+ positively selected. These TCRs come from a woman aged 25 to 39 in good health.

This rearrangement joins TRBV19 to TRBJ2-7; TRBD1 aligns across 10 bases. Germline V gene data show CDR1 as LNHDA and CDR2 as SQIVND (reference sequence). This CDR3 comprises 16 residues. With V trimmed by 5 bases and J by 3 bases, 10 bases remained unmatched. This CDR3 is CASSAQGTGDGYEQYF. The CDR3, as DNA: TGTGCCAGTAGTGCCCAAGGGACAGGGGATGGCTACGAGCAGTACTTC.

CDR3 bases: TGTGCCAGCAGCTCCCCGCTCCTAGCGGCGCGCGGCTTGTCTGAGCAGTTCTTC. This encodes CASSSPLLAARGLSEQFF. The chain couples TRBV13 to TRBJ2-1; 7 bases are a match to TRBD2. The germline V gene encodes CDR1 PRHDT and CDR2 FYEKMQ (reference sequence). After removal of 4 bases from V and 9 bases from J, the junction contained 21 bases not matched to a gene. This CDR3 has 18 residues. The whole variable domain, remainder taken from reference TRBV13 and TRBJ2-1, is AAGVIQSPRHLIKEKRETATLKCYPIPRHDTVYWYQQGPGQDPQFLISFYEKMQSDKGSIPDRFSAQQFSDYHSELNMSSLELGDSALYFCASSSPLLAARGLSEQFFGPGTRLTVL.

The V gene is TRBV5-1, the J gene TRBJ2-3; perhaps D is TRBD1 or TRBD2 (6 bases each). The germline V gene has CDR1 SGHRS and CDR2 YFSETQ. V was cut by 0 bases and J by 0 bases, with 11 bases left in between. CDR3 length equals 16 residues. The chain's CDR3 is CASSLVLGGSTDTQYF. CDR3 nucleotide sequence: TGCGCCAGCAGCTTGGTATTAGGGGGGAGCACAGATACGCAGTATTTT.

This clone was counted a single time. The J gene is TRBJ2-7, the V gene TRBV28, with 10 bases fitting TRBD2. The CDR3 has 17 amino acids. Germline assignment: CDR1 MDHEN and CDR2 SYDVKM. V was clipped by 1 base and J by 3 bases; unmatched bases: 9. The DNA of the CDR3 is TGTGCCAGCAGTTTATCTGGTCCCCTAGCGGGAGACTACGAGCAGTACTTC. Its protein is CASSLSGPLAGDYEQYF.

This rearrangement joins TRBV7-2 to TRBJ2-1; 7 bases line up with TRBD2. Germline V gene lookup returns CDR1 SGHTA and CDR2 FQGNSA. Trimming removed 5 bases from V and 4 bases from J; junction bases left unmatched: 8. The CDR3 has 15 amino acids. CDR3 sequence (DNA): TGTGCCAGCAGCGCAGCTCGGGGGGATTACAATGAGCAGTTCTTC. Translating gives CASSAARGDYNEQFF.

V and J are TRBV4-2 and TRBJ1-5; 10 bases line up with TRBD1. Germline V lookup: CDR1 LGHNA, CDR2 YNFKEQ. The CDR3 has 15 amino acids. The trim removed 5 bases at V and 6 bases at J, leaving 7 bases unmatched. CDR3 sequence reads: CASSTRTGGSQPQHF. CDR3 nucleotides: TGTGCCAGCAGCACCCGGACAGGGGGTTCTCAGCCCCAGCATTTT.

The V and J genes are TRBV12-5 and TRBJ2-7, with D perhaps given as TRBD1 or TRBD2 (5 bases each). Germline-derived CDR1 and CDR2 are LGHNT and FRNRAP. This CDR3 comprises 14 residues. V lost 5 bases and J 2 bases, leaving 13 bases between the germline ends. The DNA of the CDR3 is TGTGCTAGTGGTCTCCGGGACCAGACCTACGAGCAGTACTTC. Amino acids: CASGLRDQTYEQYF.

The rearrangement uses TRBV19 and TRBJ2-1; the D call may be TRBD1 or TRBD2 (6 bases each). V gave up 5 bases and J gave up 0 bases, with 14 bases separating them. Germline V CDR1 and CDR2: LNHDA, SQIVND (reference sequence). The CDR3 spans 16 residues. CDR3 in DNA: TGTGCCAGTAGTTTCTCGGGGGCCCCCTCCTACAATGAGCAGTTCTTC. This encodes CASSFSGAPSYNEQFF.

This clone has more than one count but fewer than ten. The V gene is TRBV5-1, the J gene TRBJ2-3, with D perhaps matching TRBD2 (5 bases). The V and J ends lost 0 bases and 2 bases respectively, with 10 bases between them. This CDR3 is built from 15 residues. Germline CDR1 reads SGHRS; CDR2 reads YFSETQ. The CDR3 reads CASSLGNGLTDTQYF. In DNA form, the CDR3 reads TGCGCCAGCAGCTTGGGGAATGGACTCACAGATACGCAGTATTTT.

This rearrangement joins TRBV28 to TRBJ2-6, with D maybe TRBD1 (6 bases). V gave up 6 bases and J gave up 1 base, with 10 bases separating them. Germline lookup yields CDR1 MDHEN and CDR2 SYDVKM. This CDR3 is 15 amino acids long. CDR3 bases: TGTGCCAGCAGCCGAACAGGGTCTGGGGCCAACGTCCTGACTTTC. Protein sequence: CASSRTGSGANVLTF.

V and J are TRBV4-2 and TRBJ1-2; D possibly corresponds to TRBD1 (6 bases). This CDR3 region has 13 residues. The ends were cut back, 3 bases at V and 4 bases at J, with 9 bases in the middle. Germline lookup yields CDR1 LGHNA and CDR2 YNFKEQ. CDR3 DNA sequence: TGTGCCAGCAGCCAGGGGGCCGGCTATGGCTACACCTTC. It specifies CASSQGAGYGYTF.

The V call is TRBV19, the J call TRBJ1-3, with D hard to call. This CDR3 comprises 14 residues. Germline assignment: CDR1 LNHDA and CDR2 SQIVND (reference sequence). Trimming took 7 bases from V and 0 from J, leaving 10 bases between them. CDR3: CASTQFSSGNTIYF. The CDR3, as DNA: TGTGCCAGTACCCAATTCAGCTCTGGAAACACCATATATTTT.

The chain has TRBV5-1 and TRBJ1-5; no clear D. Germline V CDR1 and CDR2: SGHRS, YFSETQ. This CDR3 contains 15 residues. V was clipped by 4 bases and J by 0 bases, with 11 bases between them. As DNA, the CDR3 is TGCGCCAGCAGCCCCGGGAGGAATAGCAATCAGCCCCAGCATTTT. Its protein product is CASSPGRNSNQPQHF.

The chain joins TRBV12-5 to TRBJ2-7, with D possibly matching TRBD2 (5 bases). V shed 6 bases and J shed 1 base, with 13 bases lying between them. The CDR3 runs 14 residues. CDR1 LGHNT and CDR2 FRNRAP come from the germline V gene. The CDR3 loop reads CASGEDGESYEQYF. In DNA form, the CDR3 reads TGTGCTAGTGGGGAGGACGGTGAGTCCTACGAGCAGTACTTC.

The chain joins TRBV25-1 to TRBJ2-7; D gene uncertain. Germline loops: CDR1 MGHDK, CDR2 SYGVNS. V lost 1 base to trimming and J lost 5 bases, with 6 bases between them. This CDR3 comprises 12 residues. The CDR3 DNA is TGTGCCAGCAGTGAATTCCGGGACGAGCAGTACTTC. It encodes CASSEFRDEQYF.

CDR3 nucleotide sequence: TGTGCCAGCAGTCCACAGGGGGCGGCTGGGGCCAACGTCCTGACTTTC. Translating gives CASSPQGAAGANVLTF. The gene calls are TRBV27 and TRBJ2-6; TRBD1 agrees at 9 bases. CDR1 is MNHEY, CDR2 SMNVEV, per germline (reference sequence). The CDR3 runs 16 residues. J lost 2 bases, V lost 5 bases, and 4 bases had no gene match.

The J gene is TRBJ2-1, the V gene TRBV11-3; the match to TRBD1 covers 7 bases. Germline assignment: CDR1 SGHNT and CDR2 YENEEA. Trimming removed 3 bases from V and 5 bases from J; junction bases left unmatched: 4. CDR3 length equals 14 residues. In nucleotides, the CDR3 is TGTGCCAGCAGCTTCGCTGGGACAGACAATGAGCAGTTCTTC. As protein: CASSFAGTDNEQFF.

The chain combines TRBV5-5 with TRBJ1-5; no clear D. The CDR3 length is 15 residues. V lost 1 base and J lost 6, with 14 bases in between. Germline CDR1 and CDR2: SGHKS and YYEKEE (reference sequence). CDR3 loop: CASSLSPSDGQPQHF. CDR3 bases: TGTGCCAGCAGCTTGTCCCCGAGCGACGGTCAGCCCCAGCATTTT.

The chain is built from TRBV7-9 and TRBJ1-5; D uncertain. V shed 3 bases and J shed 9 bases, with 9 bases lying between them. The CDR3 has 12 residues. CDR1 is SEHNR, CDR2 FQNEAQ, per germline (reference sequence). CDR3: CASSFIDRPQHF. The DNA of the CDR3 is TGTGCCAGCAGCTTCATCGATAGGCCCCAGCATTTT. Full variable domain (outside the CDR3, taken from reference TRBV7-9 and TRBJ1-5): DTGVSQNPRHKITKRGQNVTFRCDPISEHNRLYWYRQTLGQGPEFLTYFQNEAQLEKSRLLSDRFSAERPKGSFSTLEIQRTEQGDSAMYLCASSFIDRPQHFGDGTRLSIL.

The gene calls are TRBV30 and TRBJ1-3; 10 bases agree with TRBD1. The germline CDR1 and CDR2 sequences are GTSNPN and SVGIG (reference sequence). After removal of 6 bases from V and 1 base from J, the junction contained 3 bases not matched to a gene. CDR3 length: 14 residues. The CDR3 DNA reads as TGTGCCTGTCGGGACAGGGGATCTGGAAACACCATATATTTT. It is translated as CACRDRGSGNTIYF.

The chain links TRBV11-3 to TRBJ2-3; TRBD2 matches 7 bases. The CDR3 extends over 15 amino acids. The germline V gene has CDR1 SGHNT and CDR2 YENEEA. J gave up 5 bases and V 2 bases, and 7 bases lay outside the gene matches. In nucleotides, the CDR3 is TGTGCCAGCAGCTTAACGGGGGGTGGGAGAGATACGCAGTATTTT. It encodes CASSLTGGGRDTQYF.

The chain combines TRBV21-1 with TRBJ1-6; the listed D gene, TRBD1, was not tested against the DNA. TRBV21-1 is a pseudogene locus. The CDR3 runs 14 residues. The chain's CDR3 is CASSKDRGRSPLHF. In DNA form, the CDR3 reads TGTGCCAGCAGCAAAGACAGGGGTCGTTCACCCCTCCACTTT.

V gene TRBV5-1 combines with J gene TRBJ2-2, with 13 bases identical to TRBD2. The CDR3 has 15 residues. The trim removed 4 bases at V and 7 bases at J, leaving 4 bases unmatched. Germline V gene data show CDR1 as SGHRS and CDR2 as YFSETQ. The CDR3 region is CASSGTSGTIGELFF. The CDR3 DNA reads TGCGCCAGCAGCGGGACTAGCGGGACGATCGGGGAGCTGTTTTTT.

The chain links TRBV4-1 to TRBJ2-1; TRBD2 agrees at 12 bases. Germline V gives CDR1 MGHRA, CDR2 YSYEKL. The CDR3 runs to 16 residues. V lost 3 bases, J lost 3 bases, and 3 bases stayed unmatched. CDR3 bases: TGCGCCAGCAGCCAGGAGACTAGCGGGAGCTACAATGAGCAGTTCTTC. Protein: CASSQETSGSYNEQFF.

The V and J genes are TRBV10-3 and TRBJ2-5, with 7 bases fitting TRBD1. J gave up 1 base and V 6 bases, and 5 bases lay outside the gene matches. CDR1 is ENHRY and CDR2 is SYGVKD in the germline V gene. The CDR3 has 14 residues. CDR3 nucleotides: TGTGCCATCAGGATTGACAGGGCCCAAGAGACCCAGTACTTC. Translating gives CAIRIDRAQETQYF.

The genes are TRBV27 and TRBJ1-1, with TRBD1 as a possible D gene (5 bases). This CDR3 spans 15 amino acids. Germline loops: CDR1 MNHEY, CDR2 SMNVEV (reference sequence). V was trimmed by 9 bases and J by 3 bases, leaving 20 bases between them. CDR3 nucleotides: TGTGCCAGTTCGCGGCAGGGAAAAATCGACACTGAAGCTTTCTTT. Protein: CASSRQGKIDTEAFF.

This chain connects TRBV28 to TRBJ2-7; D remains unclear. The germline V gene has CDR1 MDHEN and CDR2 SYDVKM. The V end lost 4 bases, the J end lost 2 bases, and 18 bases lay between the germline ends. The CDR3 spans 16 residues. The CDR3 protein is CASSSRTNSLTYEQYF. The CDR3 nucleotides read TGTGCCAGCAGTTCCCGGACCAACAGCCTAACCTACGAGCAGTACTTC. Using reference TRBV28 and TRBJ2-7 for the parts outside the CDR3, the full variable domain is DVKVTQSSRYLVKRTGEKVFLECVQDMDHENMFWYRQDPGLGLRLIYFSYDVKMKEKGDIPEGYSVSREKKERFSLILESASTNQTSMYLCASSSRTNSLTYEQYFGPGTRLTVT.

The rearrangement uses TRBV29-1 and TRBJ1-1; unclear D gene. Germline assignment: CDR1 SQVTM and CDR2 ANQGSEA. The CDR3 extends over 13 amino acids. Trimming cost V 7 bases and J 0 bases, with 12 bases left between them. CDR3 DNA: TGCAGCGCCTACCGAGACATGAACACTGAAGCTTTCTTT. This codes for CSAYRDMNTEAFF.